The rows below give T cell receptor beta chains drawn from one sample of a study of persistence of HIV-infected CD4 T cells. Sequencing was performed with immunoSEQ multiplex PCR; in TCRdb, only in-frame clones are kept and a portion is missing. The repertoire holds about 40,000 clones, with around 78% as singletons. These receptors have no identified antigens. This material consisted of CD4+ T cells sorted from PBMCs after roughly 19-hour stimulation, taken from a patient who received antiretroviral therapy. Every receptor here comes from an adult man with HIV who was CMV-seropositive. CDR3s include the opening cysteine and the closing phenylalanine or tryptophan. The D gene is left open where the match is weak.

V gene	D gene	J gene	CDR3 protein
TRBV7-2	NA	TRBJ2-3	CASSLADTQYF
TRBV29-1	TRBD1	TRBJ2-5	CSAGQGGKTQYF
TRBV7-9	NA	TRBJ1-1	CASSLKEGFRPWAEAFF
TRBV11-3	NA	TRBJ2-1	CASSLAGGAYNEQFF
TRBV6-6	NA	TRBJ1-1	CASSYSGRDRSLF
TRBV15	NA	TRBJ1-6	CATSSQTAFNSPLHF
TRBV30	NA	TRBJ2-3	CAWGGDLQRQYF
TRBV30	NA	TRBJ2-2	CAWSKRGANTGELFF
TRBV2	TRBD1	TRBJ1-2	CASTRDREGYGYTF
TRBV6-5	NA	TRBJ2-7	CASSYSKWGASYEQYF
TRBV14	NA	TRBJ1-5	CASSPSIDQPQHF
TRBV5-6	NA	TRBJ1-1	CASSSYGGNPEAFF
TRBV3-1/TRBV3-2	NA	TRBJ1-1	CASSQGPGRSTEAFF
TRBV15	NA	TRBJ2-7	CATSRGGAGRSYEQYF
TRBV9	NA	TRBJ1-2	CASSQANSYGYTF
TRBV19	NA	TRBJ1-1	CASTTHRGMNTEAFF
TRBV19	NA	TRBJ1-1	CASKRALTNTEAFF
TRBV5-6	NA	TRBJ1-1	CASSFRDMGTPEAFF
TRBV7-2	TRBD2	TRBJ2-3	CASSSGTSGSMDTQYF
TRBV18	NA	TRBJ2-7	CASSPDSTYEQYF
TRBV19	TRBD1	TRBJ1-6	CASSRDRRGSYNSPLHF
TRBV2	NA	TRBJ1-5	CASSPAQANQPQHF
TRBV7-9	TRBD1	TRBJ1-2	CASSSWTGNNYGYTF
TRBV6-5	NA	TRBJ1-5	CASRGGYSNQPQHF
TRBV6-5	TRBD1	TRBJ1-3	CASSYRQGAGNTIYF
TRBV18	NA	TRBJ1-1	CASSLPDRNTEAFF
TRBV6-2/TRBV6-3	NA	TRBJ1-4	CASSFRRATNEKLFF
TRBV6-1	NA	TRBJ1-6	CASSEEGYGGRPLHF
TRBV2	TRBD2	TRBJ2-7	CASREGLAGLYEQYF
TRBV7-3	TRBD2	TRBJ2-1	CASSLNGREGLDEQFF
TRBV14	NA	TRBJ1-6	CASSQDLDNSPLHF
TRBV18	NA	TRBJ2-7	CASSPGSEQYF
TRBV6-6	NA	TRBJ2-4	CASSYSMRVDIQYF
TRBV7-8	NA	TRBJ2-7	CASSRETYEQYF
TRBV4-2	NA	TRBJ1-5	CASSQDTKGGGFGGGNQPQHF
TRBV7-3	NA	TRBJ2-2	CASSLDPGELFF
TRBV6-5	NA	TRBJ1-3	CASSSTGNTIYF
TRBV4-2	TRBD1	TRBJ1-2	CASSQAGQPYGYTF
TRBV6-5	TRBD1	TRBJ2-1	CASSSMTGIDNEQFF
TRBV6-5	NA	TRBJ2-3	CASSRGGTDTQYF
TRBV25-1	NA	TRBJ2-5	CASTEGHQETQYF
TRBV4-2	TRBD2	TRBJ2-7	CASSQSISGWISSYEQYF
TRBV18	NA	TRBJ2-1	CASSPARNEQFF
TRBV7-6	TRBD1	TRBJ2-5	CASSLGGTGVVETQYF
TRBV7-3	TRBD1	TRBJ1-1	CASSPGTGRAEAFF
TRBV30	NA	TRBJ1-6	CAWISTGTHNSPLHF